This TCR beta chain comes out of a study of T cell responses to AZD1222 COVID-19 vaccine (dated by TCRdb to the early 2020s). In the study overall: TCR sequencing was performed for about 250 trial participants, of whom about 200 were given two doses of AZD1222 and approximately 26 were given two doses of MenACWY control vaccine. Trial participants were enrolled into age subgroups of 18-55, 56-69 and 70-plus years, which contained about 150, 28 and 57 TCR-sequenced participants, respectively.

The time point label of this sample denotes: about 28 days (+/-7) after the second vaccine dose. Because spike-specific TCR depth and breadth did not differ between the two schedules, AZD1222 recipients who got a second dose at roughly 4 weeks were pooled with those who got a second dose at roughly 12 weeks. Vaccinee samples came from UK trials COV001 and COV002, including a single-blind randomized controlled phase 2/3 trial of AZD1222 (ChAdOx1 nCoV-19) in healthy adults. For TCRbeta chain sequencing, PBMC samples were collected from trial participants at day 0 and at day 28 after the second dose. In regard to this clone: Its antigen target is currently unknown. Per-base qualities were not stored, and no clone one base away is much larger.

CDR1 MGHRA and CDR2 YSYEKL were looked up in the germline V gene. CDR3 length: 14 amino acids, cysteine to phenylalanine. Solely the CDR3 DNA is kept, with 42 bases framed from the first base. The trim is 2 bases for V and 7 bases for J, with a gap of 11 bases between the germline ends. Results the study describes overall, beyond this receptor: CD4 TCRs associated with the vaccine covered the entire spike protein, and the dominant responses were in regions 160-218 and 743-854. Most participants were white British and females outnumbered males, and the authors suggested that clonal diversity may have been underestimated. Spike-specific TCR breadth and depth rose significantly after two AZD1222 doses compared with day 0 and with MenACWY recipients. Conclusions about previously exposed vaccinees were limited because only six AZD1222 recipients were SARS-CoV-2 seropositive at baseline. Because no day 14 peak-response samples were available, repertoires were characterized only after the peak T cell response. In the small 56-69-year group, the increase in depth fell short of significance, most likely because of low power. Epitopes outside the regions mutated in the B.1.351 and B.1.1.7 variants were reportedly recognized by nearly half of the unique spike-specific TCRs.

The CDR3 regions of human TCRbeta chains were analyzed by immunosequencing. The study's processing was this. TCRs in the repertoires were matched against a reference library of SARS-CoV-2-specific TCRs that had been generated with the MIRA antigen-specificity platform. Breadth meant the fraction of unique TCRs that were SARS-CoV-2-associated, whereas depth meant the fraction of total T cells that were SARS-CoV-2-associated. Using the MIRA data, each spike-specific TCR was assigned both to the spike region to which the TCR was reactive and to a CD4 or CD8 class. Log10-transformed breadth and depth values were compared by one-way ANOVA with Sidak's multiple comparisons tests. The table was pulled from immuneACCESS by TCRdb, which kept in-frame rearrangements only. Such tables lose some clones; where checked, under half of the loss comes from unresolved V genes, and the rest has no known cause. The V and J calls and clone size are taken from that table; D and trimming were inferred from the DNA. The sample includes some 70,000 clones, with roughly 80% observed a single time. About 14% of the sample rests with the top ten.

The sample in question was peripheral blood, obtained 28 days after the second AZD1222 dose. The chain is encoded by TRBV4-1 joined to TRBJ1-4; the D gene is perhaps TRBD1, on 6 matching bases. This TCR came from an adult who received the AZD1222 COVID-19 vaccine. The DNA sequence reads TGCGCCAGCAGCCAACCAGGGGAAAGTGAAAAACTGTTTTTT. Translated, it reads CASSQPGESEKLFF.